This is a list of T cell receptor beta chains from one sample in a study of CD8 T cells in Susac syndrome. TCRdb passed the immunoSEQ multiplex PCR reads through MiXCR, listing each CDR3 protein once. The sample holds 200,000 to 300,000 distinct CDR3 sequences; approximately 92% are singletons and the top ten take about 0.07%. The sequencing input was CD4+ T cells from PBMCs. These receptors originate from a human donor with multiple sclerosis. Each CDR3 is given with its conserved first and last residue. A D gene is named only where the DNA matches it firmly. Some rows mark clone size as missing; the rest say once, few, many or name a class of expanded clone.

v_call: TRBV6-5
d_call: TRBD1
clone_size: .
j_call: TRBJ2-1
cdr3_nt: TGTGCCAGCAGTGGTAGACAGGGCGCCTACAATGAGCAGTTCTTC
cdr3_aa: CASSGRQGAYNEQFF

v_call: TRBV29-1
d_call: .
clone_size: .
j_call: TRBJ1-3
cdr3_nt: TGCAGCGCTAATACACCGAGCTCTGGAAACACCATATATTTT
cdr3_aa: CSANTPSSGNTIYF

v_call: TRBV7-6
d_call: .
clone_size: .
j_call: TRBJ1-5
cdr3_nt: TGTGCCAGCAGCTTAGATACGGGGGGCGGCCAGCCCCAGCATTTT
cdr3_aa: CASSLDTGGGQPQHF

v_call: TRBV2
d_call: .
clone_size: .
j_call: TRBJ2-5
cdr3_nt: TGTGCCAGCCACCGGAGGGCCACCACTTTTCAAGAGACCCAGTACTTC
cdr3_aa: CASHRRATTFQETQYF

v_call: TRBV5-1
d_call: .
clone_size: .
j_call: TRBJ2-7
cdr3_nt: TGCGCCAGCAGCGGCGCAGGGTTGGTGGAGCAGTACTTC
cdr3_aa: CASSGAGLVEQYF

v_call: TRBV12-3/TRBV12-4
d_call: TRBD1
clone_size: .
j_call: TRBJ2-5
cdr3_nt: TGTGCCAGCAGGGATCGAGGACAGGGTTACGAGACCCAGTACTTC
cdr3_aa: CASRDRGQGYETQYF

v_call: TRBV29-1
d_call: .
clone_size: once
j_call: TRBJ1-1
cdr3_nt: TGCAGCGGGAAGACAGGTAACACTGAAGCTTTCTTT
cdr3_aa: CSGKTGNTEAFF

v_call: TRBV19
d_call: TRBD1
clone_size: .
j_call: TRBJ2-6
cdr3_nt: TGTGCCAGTGAGACAGGGTCTGGGGCCAACGTCCTGACTTTC
cdr3_aa: CASETGSGANVLTF

v_call: TRBV6-2/TRBV6-3
d_call: .
clone_size: once
j_call: TRBJ1-1
cdr3_nt: TGTGCCAGCAGTTACTCGGTACCAGACACTGAAGCTTTCTTT
cdr3_aa: CASSYSVPDTEAFF

v_call: TRBV10-3
d_call: TRBD2
clone_size: .
j_call: TRBJ2-5
cdr3_nt: TGTGCCATCAGTGCAGCGGGGGGCCAAGAGACCCAGTACTTC
cdr3_aa: CAISAAGGQETQYF

v_call: TRBV18
d_call: .
clone_size: .
j_call: TRBJ1-2
cdr3_nt: TGTGCCAGCTCACCCCTACCAGATGCGGACTATGGCTACACCTTC
cdr3_aa: CASSPLPDADYGYTF

v_call: TRBV5-1
d_call: .
clone_size: .
j_call: TRBJ2-5
cdr3_nt: TGCGCCAGCAGCTTCGACTCAGAAGAGACCCAGTACTTC
cdr3_aa: CASSFDSEETQYF

v_call: TRBV4-1
d_call: TRBD1
clone_size: .
j_call: TRBJ2-1
cdr3_nt: TGCGCCAGCAGCCCGGGACAGGGACTTAGTGAGCAGTTCTTC
cdr3_aa: CASSPGQGLSEQFF

v_call: TRBV7-9
d_call: .
clone_size: .
j_call: TRBJ1-1
cdr3_nt: TGTGCCAGCAGCTTCCACGGTGGACGAGGCACTGAAGCTTTCTTT
cdr3_aa: CASSFHGGRGTEAFF

v_call: TRBV5-1
d_call: TRBD1
clone_size: .
j_call: TRBJ1-1
cdr3_nt: TGCGCCAGCAGCGAAAGTTATAACAGGGGGCAGAGTTCTGAAGCTTTCTTT
cdr3_aa: CASSESYNRGQSSEAFF

v_call: TRBV20-1
d_call: .
clone_size: .
j_call: TRBJ1-5
cdr3_nt: TGCAGTGCTAACCGGGACACCAATCAGCCCCAGCATTTT
cdr3_aa: CSANRDTNQPQHF

v_call: TRBV6-5
d_call: .
clone_size: .
j_call: TRBJ2-1
cdr3_nt: TGTGCCAGCAGTTACTCATCCTACAATGAGCAGTTCTTC
cdr3_aa: CASSYSSYNEQFF

v_call: TRBV29-1
d_call: .
clone_size: .
j_call: TRBJ2-7
cdr3_nt: TGCAGCGTTGTGAACAGCGGCTCCTACGAGCAGTACTTC
cdr3_aa: CSVVNSGSYEQYF

v_call: TRBV29-1
d_call: .
clone_size: .
j_call: TRBJ1-5
cdr3_nt: TGCAGCGTTGGACAGGAGGGGGATCAGCCCCAGCATTTT
cdr3_aa: CSVGQEGDQPQHF

v_call: TRBV14
d_call: .
clone_size: .
j_call: TRBJ1-1
cdr3_nt: TGTGCCAGCAGCCCCCGGGGAGCGAACACTGAAGCTTTCTTT
cdr3_aa: CASSPRGANTEAFF

v_call: TRBV30
d_call: TRBD2
clone_size: .
j_call: TRBJ2-1
cdr3_nt: TGTGCCTGGAGTGTGCGGCTAGCGGGGGAGGGGGTGTTCTTC
cdr3_aa: CAWSVRLAGEGVFF

v_call: TRBV29-1
d_call: TRBD1
clone_size: .
j_call: TRBJ2-1
cdr3_nt: TGCAGCGGAGAAACGACAGGGAATGAGCAGTTCTTC
cdr3_aa: CSGETTGNEQFF

v_call: TRBV6-2/TRBV6-3
d_call: TRBD1
clone_size: .
j_call: TRBJ1-6
cdr3_nt: TGTGCCAGCAGTCCTCTCAGACAGGGGTCTATTAATTCACCCCTCCACTTT
cdr3_aa: CASSPLRQGSINSPLHF

v_call: TRBV19
d_call: TRBD1
clone_size: .
j_call: TRBJ1-1
cdr3_nt: TGTGCCAGTACCCGACAGGGTCGGGCCGCTGAAGCTTTCTTT
cdr3_aa: CASTRQGRAAEAFF

v_call: TRBV3-1
d_call: .
clone_size: .
j_call: TRBJ1-2
cdr3_nt: TGTGCCAGCAGCCAAGGGTTCCGGAAAATCGGTGGCTACACCTTC
cdr3_aa: CASSQGFRKIGGYTF

v_call: TRBV5-1
d_call: .
clone_size: .
j_call: TRBJ1-1
cdr3_nt: TGCGCCAGCAGCTTGGGTTCAATTAACACTGAAGCTTTCTTT
cdr3_aa: CASSLGSINTEAFF

v_call: TRBV15
d_call: .
clone_size: .
j_call: TRBJ1-5
cdr3_nt: TGTGCCACCAGCAGGCGGGGCCAGCCCCAGCATTTT
cdr3_aa: CATSRRGQPQHF

v_call: TRBV12-3/TRBV12-4
d_call: TRBD1
clone_size: .
j_call: TRBJ1-6
cdr3_nt: TGTGCCAGCAGTTCGTCACGACAGGGACGTAATTCACCCCTCCACTTT
cdr3_aa: CASSSSRQGRNSPLHF

v_call: TRBV24-1
d_call: TRBD2
clone_size: .
j_call: TRBJ2-4
cdr3_nt: TGTGCCACCGCGCCCCGGGGGGAGGCCAAAAACATTCAGTACTTC
cdr3_aa: CATAPRGEAKNIQYF

v_call: TRBV20-1
d_call: .
clone_size: .
j_call: TRBJ1-2
cdr3_nt: TGCAGTGCTAGAGATAATAAGAAGGGGGGGAAAAACTATGGCTACACCTTC
cdr3_aa: CSARDNKKGGKNYGYTF

v_call: TRBV10-3
d_call: .
clone_size: .
j_call: TRBJ2-5
cdr3_nt: TGTGCCATCAAAGTAGACGAGACCCAGTACTTC
cdr3_aa: CAIKVDETQYF

v_call: TRBV20-1
d_call: TRBD1
clone_size: .
j_call: TRBJ2-5
cdr3_nt: TGCAGTGCTCGGACAGGGGGCGCGGGCGTAGAGACCCAGTACTTC
cdr3_aa: CSARTGGAGVETQYF

v_call: TRBV5-1
d_call: .
clone_size: .
j_call: TRBJ2-4
cdr3_nt: TGCGCCAGCAGCTTGGAGGACATTCAGTACTTC
cdr3_aa: CASSLEDIQYF

v_call: TRBV2
d_call: .
clone_size: .
j_call: TRBJ2-5
cdr3_nt: TGTGCCAGCCGAGTTCTGCGACAAGAGACCCAGTACTTC
cdr3_aa: CASRVLRQETQYF

v_call: TRBV20-1
d_call: .
clone_size: .
j_call: TRBJ1-5
cdr3_nt: TGCAGTGCTAGAGATGACGGCAGGCAGCCCCAGCATTTT
cdr3_aa: CSARDDGRQPQHF

v_call: TRBV2
d_call: TRBD1
clone_size: .
j_call: TRBJ1-2
cdr3_nt: TGTGCCAGCAGCGCCACGAGGACAGGGGGCTATGATGGCTACACCTTC
cdr3_aa: CASSATRTGGYDGYTF

v_call: TRBV7-9
d_call: .
clone_size: .
j_call: TRBJ2-7
cdr3_nt: TGTGCCAGCAGCTTAAGGGGGGGCAGCACCTACGAGCAGTACTTC
cdr3_aa: CASSLRGGSTYEQYF

v_call: TRBV27
d_call: .
clone_size: .
j_call: TRBJ1-1
cdr3_nt: TGTGCCAGCAGTCACGGGGTAAACACTGAAGCTTTCTTT
cdr3_aa: CASSHGVNTEAFF

v_call: TRBV5-1
d_call: TRBD1
clone_size: .
j_call: TRBJ2-5
cdr3_nt: TGCGCCAGCAGCATCCCAGGGGGCGAAGAGACCCAGTACTTC
cdr3_aa: CASSIPGGEETQYF

v_call: TRBV5-1
d_call: TRBD1
clone_size: .
j_call: TRBJ2-1
cdr3_nt: TGCGCCAGCAGCCTCGGGACAGGGGTTAGCTCCTACAATGAGCAGTTCTTC
cdr3_aa: CASSLGTGVSSYNEQFF

v_call: TRBV6-5
d_call: .
clone_size: .
j_call: TRBJ2-3
cdr3_nt: TGTGCCACCGCCCGAGGCGATACGCAGTATTTT
cdr3_aa: CATARGDTQYF

v_call: TRBV6-1
d_call: TRBD1
clone_size: .
j_call: TRBJ2-1
cdr3_nt: TGTGCCAGCAGCCCTAGATCTGGACAGGAGGACAATGAGCAGTTCTTC
cdr3_aa: CASSPRSGQEDNEQFF

v_call: TRBV4-2
d_call: TRBD2
clone_size: .
j_call: TRBJ2-3
cdr3_nt: TGTGCCAGCAGCGCCGGGACTAGCACCTCAGATACGCAGTATTTT
cdr3_aa: CASSAGTSTSDTQYF

v_call: TRBV20-1
d_call: .
clone_size: .
j_call: TRBJ2-1
cdr3_nt: TGCAGTGCTAGGGTTACCGAGTGGACCAATGAGCAGTTCTTC
cdr3_aa: CSARVTEWTNEQFF

v_call: TRBV29-1
d_call: .
clone_size: .
j_call: TRBJ2-1
cdr3_nt: TGCAGCGTTTCCGGGGCCAGCTCCTACAATGAGCAGTTCTTC
cdr3_aa: CSVSGASSYNEQFF

v_call: TRBV2
d_call: .
clone_size: .
j_call: TRBJ2-4
cdr3_nt: TGTGCCAGCAGTGTCAGACAGCAAAACATTCAGTACTTC
cdr3_aa: CASSVRQQNIQYF

v_call: TRBV10-3
d_call: .
clone_size: .
j_call: TRBJ1-5
cdr3_nt: TGTGCCATTGATCGGGGCGATCAGCCCCAGCATTTT
cdr3_aa: CAIDRGDQPQHF

v_call: TRBV19
d_call: TRBD1
clone_size: .
j_call: TRBJ1-2
cdr3_nt: TGTGCCAGCCAGACAGGGGCGAACTTCTATGGCTACACCTTC
cdr3_aa: CASQTGANFYGYTF

v_call: TRBV24-1
d_call: TRBD1
clone_size: .
j_call: TRBJ2-6
cdr3_nt: TGTGCCACCAGTGACCCGGACAGGGCAACATCTGGGGCCAACGTCCTGACTTTC
cdr3_aa: CATSDPDRATSGANVLTF

v_call: TRBV30
d_call: .
clone_size: .
j_call: TRBJ1-5
cdr3_nt: TGTGCCTGGAGTGGAGGTCTTAGCAATCAGCCCCAGCATTTT
cdr3_aa: CAWSGGLSNQPQHF